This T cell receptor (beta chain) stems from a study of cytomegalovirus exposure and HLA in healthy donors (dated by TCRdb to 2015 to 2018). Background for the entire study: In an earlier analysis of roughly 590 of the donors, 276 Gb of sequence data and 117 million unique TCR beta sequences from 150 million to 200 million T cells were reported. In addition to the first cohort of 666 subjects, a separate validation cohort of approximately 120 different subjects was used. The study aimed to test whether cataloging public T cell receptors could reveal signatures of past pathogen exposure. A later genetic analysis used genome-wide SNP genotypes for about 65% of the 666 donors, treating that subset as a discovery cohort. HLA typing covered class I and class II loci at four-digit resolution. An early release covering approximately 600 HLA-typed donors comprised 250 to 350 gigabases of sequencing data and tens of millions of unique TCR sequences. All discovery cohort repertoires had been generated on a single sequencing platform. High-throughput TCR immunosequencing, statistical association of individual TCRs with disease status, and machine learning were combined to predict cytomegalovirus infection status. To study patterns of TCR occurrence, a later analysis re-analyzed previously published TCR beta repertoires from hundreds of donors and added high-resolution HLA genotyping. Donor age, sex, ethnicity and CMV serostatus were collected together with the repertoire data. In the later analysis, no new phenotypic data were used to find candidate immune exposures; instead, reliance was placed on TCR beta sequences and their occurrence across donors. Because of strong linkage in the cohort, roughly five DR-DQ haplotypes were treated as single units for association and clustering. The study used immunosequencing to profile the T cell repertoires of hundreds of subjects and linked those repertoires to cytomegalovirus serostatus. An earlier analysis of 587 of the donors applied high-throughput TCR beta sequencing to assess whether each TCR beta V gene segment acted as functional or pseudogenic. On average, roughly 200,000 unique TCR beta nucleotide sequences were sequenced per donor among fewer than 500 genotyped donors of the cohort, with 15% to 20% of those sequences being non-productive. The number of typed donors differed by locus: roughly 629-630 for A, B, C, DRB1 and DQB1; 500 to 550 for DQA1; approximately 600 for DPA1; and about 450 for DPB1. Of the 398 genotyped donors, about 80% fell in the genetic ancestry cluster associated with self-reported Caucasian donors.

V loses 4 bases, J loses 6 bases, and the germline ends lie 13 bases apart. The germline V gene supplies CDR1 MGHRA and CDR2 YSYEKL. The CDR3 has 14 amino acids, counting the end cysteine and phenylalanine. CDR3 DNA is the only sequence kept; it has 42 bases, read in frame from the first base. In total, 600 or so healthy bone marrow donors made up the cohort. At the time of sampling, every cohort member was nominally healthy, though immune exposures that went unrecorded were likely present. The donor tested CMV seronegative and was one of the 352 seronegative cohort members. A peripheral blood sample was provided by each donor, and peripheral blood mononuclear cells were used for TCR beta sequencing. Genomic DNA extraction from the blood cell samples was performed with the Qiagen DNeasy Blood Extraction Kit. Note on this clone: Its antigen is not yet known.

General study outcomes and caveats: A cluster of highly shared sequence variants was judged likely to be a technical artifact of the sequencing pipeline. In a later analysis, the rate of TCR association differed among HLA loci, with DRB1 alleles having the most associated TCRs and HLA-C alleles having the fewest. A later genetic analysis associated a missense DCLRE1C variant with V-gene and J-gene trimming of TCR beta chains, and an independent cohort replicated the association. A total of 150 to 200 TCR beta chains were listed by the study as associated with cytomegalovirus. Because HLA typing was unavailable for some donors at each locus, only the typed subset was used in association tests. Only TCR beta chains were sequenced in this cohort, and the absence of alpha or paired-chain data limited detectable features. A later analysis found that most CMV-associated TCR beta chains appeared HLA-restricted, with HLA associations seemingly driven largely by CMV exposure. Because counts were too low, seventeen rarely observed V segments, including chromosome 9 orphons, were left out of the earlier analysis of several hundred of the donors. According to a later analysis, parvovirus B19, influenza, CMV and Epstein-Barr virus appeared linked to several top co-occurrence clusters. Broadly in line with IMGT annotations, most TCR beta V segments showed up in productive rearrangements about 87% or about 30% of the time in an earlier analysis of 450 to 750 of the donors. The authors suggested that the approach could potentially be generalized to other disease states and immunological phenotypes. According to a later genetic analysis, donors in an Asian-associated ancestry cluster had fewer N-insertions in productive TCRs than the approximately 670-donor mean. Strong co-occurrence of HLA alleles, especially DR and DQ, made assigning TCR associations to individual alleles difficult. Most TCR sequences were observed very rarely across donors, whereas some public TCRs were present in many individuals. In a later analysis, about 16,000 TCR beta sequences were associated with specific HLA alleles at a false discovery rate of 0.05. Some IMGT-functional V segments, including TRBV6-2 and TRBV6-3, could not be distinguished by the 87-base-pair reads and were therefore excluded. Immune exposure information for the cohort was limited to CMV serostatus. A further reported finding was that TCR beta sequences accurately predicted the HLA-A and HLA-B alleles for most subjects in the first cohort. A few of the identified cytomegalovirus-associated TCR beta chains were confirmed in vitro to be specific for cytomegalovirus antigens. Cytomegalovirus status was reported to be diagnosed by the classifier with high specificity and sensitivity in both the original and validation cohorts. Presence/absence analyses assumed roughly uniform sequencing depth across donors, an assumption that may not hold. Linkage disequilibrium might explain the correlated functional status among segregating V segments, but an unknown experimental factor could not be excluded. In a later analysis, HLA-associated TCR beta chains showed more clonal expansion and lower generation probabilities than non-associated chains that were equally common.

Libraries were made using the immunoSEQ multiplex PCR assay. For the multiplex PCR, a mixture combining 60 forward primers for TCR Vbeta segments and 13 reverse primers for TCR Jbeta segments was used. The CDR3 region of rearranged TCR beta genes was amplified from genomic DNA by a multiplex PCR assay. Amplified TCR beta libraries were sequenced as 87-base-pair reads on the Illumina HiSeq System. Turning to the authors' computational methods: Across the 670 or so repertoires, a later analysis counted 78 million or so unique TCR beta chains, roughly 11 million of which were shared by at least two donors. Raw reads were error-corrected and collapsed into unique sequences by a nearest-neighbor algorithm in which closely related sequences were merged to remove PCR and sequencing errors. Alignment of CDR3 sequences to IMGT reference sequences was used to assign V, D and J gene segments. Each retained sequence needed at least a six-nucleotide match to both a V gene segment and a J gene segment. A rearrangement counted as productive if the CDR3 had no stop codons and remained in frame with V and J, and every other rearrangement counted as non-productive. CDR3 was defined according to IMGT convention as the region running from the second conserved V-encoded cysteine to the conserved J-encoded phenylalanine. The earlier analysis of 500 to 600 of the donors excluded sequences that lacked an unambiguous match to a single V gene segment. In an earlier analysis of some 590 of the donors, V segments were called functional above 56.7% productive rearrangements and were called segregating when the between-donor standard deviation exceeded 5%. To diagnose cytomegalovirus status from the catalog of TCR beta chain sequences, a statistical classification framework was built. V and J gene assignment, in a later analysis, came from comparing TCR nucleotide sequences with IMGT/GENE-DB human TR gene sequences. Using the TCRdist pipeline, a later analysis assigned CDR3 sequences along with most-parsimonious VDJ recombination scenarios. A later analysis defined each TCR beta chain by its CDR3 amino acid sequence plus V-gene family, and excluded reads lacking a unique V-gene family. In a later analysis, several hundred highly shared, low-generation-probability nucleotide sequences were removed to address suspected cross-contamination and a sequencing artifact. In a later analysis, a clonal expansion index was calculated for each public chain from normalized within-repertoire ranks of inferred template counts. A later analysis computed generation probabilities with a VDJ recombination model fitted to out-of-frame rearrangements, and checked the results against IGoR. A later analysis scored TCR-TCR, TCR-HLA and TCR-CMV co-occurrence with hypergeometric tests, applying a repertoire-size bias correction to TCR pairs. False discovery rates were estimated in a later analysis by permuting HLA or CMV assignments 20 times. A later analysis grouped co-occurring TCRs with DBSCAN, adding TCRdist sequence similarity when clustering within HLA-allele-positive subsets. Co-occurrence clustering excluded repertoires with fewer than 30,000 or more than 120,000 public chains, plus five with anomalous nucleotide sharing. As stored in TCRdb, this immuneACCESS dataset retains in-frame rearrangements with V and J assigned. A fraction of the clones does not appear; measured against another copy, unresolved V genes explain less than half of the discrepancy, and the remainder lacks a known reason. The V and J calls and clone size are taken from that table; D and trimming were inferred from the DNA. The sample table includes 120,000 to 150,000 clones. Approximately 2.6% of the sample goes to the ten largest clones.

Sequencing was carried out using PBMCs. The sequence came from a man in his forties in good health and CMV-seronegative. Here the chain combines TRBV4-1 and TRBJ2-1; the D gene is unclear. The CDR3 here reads CASSRYQLGNEQFF. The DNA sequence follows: TGCGCCAGCAGCCGCTACCAACTTGGCAATGAGCAGTTCTTC.